These T cell receptor beta chains were read from a single sample in a study of blood T cell repertoires in COVID-19. Repertoires were generated with immunoSEQ multiplex PCR, while TCRdb's copy carries only in-frame clones and drops some. The data show over 30,000 clones, 90% seen once. Sequencing input: peripheral blood. The receptors were sampled from a human donor in a cohort sampled during active COVID-19. The CDR3 runs from the conserved cysteine through the conserved F or W. The order of the fields is CDR3 DNA, CDR3 protein, V gene, clone size, J gene, D gene. D genes are given only for firm matches. Some rows mark clone size as missing; the rest say once, few, many or name a class of expanded clone.

DNA: TGTGCCAGCAGCTCTTACCCTAGGGAGACAGGGCTAGCCAAAAACATTCAGTACTTC
CDR3: CASSSYPRETGLAKNIQYF
V: TRBV11-2
size: .
J: TRBJ2-4
D: TRBD1

DNA: TGTGCCAGCAGCGCGGACAGGGCGAAAGCCTCTGGAAACACCATATATTTT
CDR3: CASSADRAKASGNTIYF
V: TRBV9
size: .
J: TRBJ1-3
D: TRBD1

DNA: TGCGCCAGCAGCTTGGACTCGGTTAGCGTCTACACCTTC
CDR3: CASSLDSVSVYTF
V: TRBV5-1
size: .
J: TRBJ1-2
D: .

DNA: TGCGCCAGCAGCCAAGTTACCCAGGGACAGAACACTGAAGCTTTCTTT
CDR3: CASSQVTQGQNTEAFF
V: TRBV4-1
size: .
J: TRBJ1-1
D: .

DNA: TGTGCCAGTTTCTTAGGGGGCGCAGGCACTGAAGCTTTCTTT
CDR3: CASFLGGAGTEAFF
V: TRBV19
size: .
J: TRBJ1-1
D: TRBD1

DNA: TGTGCCAGCAGTGAGCTAGCGGGAGGTTTGGATGAGCAGTTCTTC
CDR3: CASSELAGGLDEQFF
V: TRBV6-1
size: .
J: TRBJ2-1
D: TRBD2

DNA: TGTGCCAGCAGTGAATTTGCGGTGGGGGGAGCGCAGTACTTC
CDR3: CASSEFAVGGAQYF
V: TRBV25-1
size: .
J: TRBJ2-7
D: .

DNA: TGTGCCAGCAGCCGGACAGGGGCGGGTGAAAAACTGTTTTTT
CDR3: CASSRTGAGEKLFF
V: TRBV7-9
size: .
J: TRBJ1-4
D: TRBD1

DNA: TGCGCCAGCAGCCAAACAGTGTTCTACGAGCAGTACTTC
CDR3: CASSQTVFYEQYF
V: TRBV4-3
size: few
J: TRBJ2-7
D: .

DNA: TGTGCCAGCAGCTTCGGGAGGACCTACGAGCAGTACTTC
CDR3: CASSFGRTYEQYF
V: TRBV11-2
size: .
J: TRBJ2-7
D: TRBD2

DNA: TGCGCCAGCAGCTTGGCACCGACAGACTCCTACAATGAGCAGTTCTTC
CDR3: CASSLAPTDSYNEQFF
V: TRBV5-1
size: once
J: TRBJ2-1
D: .

DNA: TGTGCCAGCAGCTTGGTGGGGGGAGAATTGTTTTTT
CDR3: CASSLVGGELFF
V: TRBV5-4
size: .
J: TRBJ1-4
D: .

DNA: TGCGCCAGCAGCCAAAAAGGGCTAGCGGGACAGGAGCTGTTTTTT
CDR3: CASSQKGLAGQELFF
V: TRBV4-3
size: .
J: TRBJ2-2
D: TRBD2

DNA: TGTGCCAGCAGCTTAGGCAGGGCGAACACTGAAGCTTTCTTT
CDR3: CASSLGRANTEAFF
V: TRBV11-2
size: .
J: TRBJ1-1
D: .

DNA: TGTGCCAGCAAAAAAGGGAGGCCGGGGGAGACCCAGTACTTC
CDR3: CASKKGRPGETQYF
V: TRBV28
size: .
J: TRBJ2-5
D: .

DNA: TGTGCCAGTATGGGACTTTTTCAGCCCACTGAAGCTTTCTTT
CDR3: CASMGLFQPTEAFF
V: TRBV19
size: .
J: TRBJ1-1
D: .

DNA: TGTGCCAGCAGCCAGAGAAACAGGGGGCTGAACACTGAAGCTTTCTTT
CDR3: CASSQRNRGLNTEAFF
V: TRBV3-1/TRBV3-2
size: .
J: TRBJ1-1
D: TRBD1

DNA: TGTGCCAGCAGCCCAACCACCGGGGGACACACCATATATTTT
CDR3: CASSPTTGGHTIYF
V: TRBV11-2
size: .
J: TRBJ1-3
D: .

DNA: TGTGCCAGCAGTACGGGACTAGCGGGAAGACTAGCCAAAAACATTCAGTACTTC
CDR3: CASSTGLAGRLAKNIQYF
V: TRBV6-2/TRBV6-3
size: .
J: TRBJ2-4
D: TRBD2

DNA: TGTGCCAGCATCGCTAGCGGGTACGAGCAGTACTTC
CDR3: CASIASGYEQYF
V: TRBV28
size: .
J: TRBJ2-7
D: TRBD2

DNA: TGTGCCAGCAGCGGCGGGACGAGCACAGATACGCAGTATTTT
CDR3: CASSGGTSTDTQYF
V: TRBV7-3
size: .
J: TRBJ2-3
D: .

DNA: TGCGCCAGCAGCTTGGCCGCGGCGGGGACCAACACTGAAGCTTTCTTT
CDR3: CASSLAAAGTNTEAFF
V: TRBV5-1
size: .
J: TRBJ1-1
D: .

DNA: TGCGCCAGCAGCCAAGAACCCCACCGGACAGCTGGAAACACCATATATTTT
CDR3: CASSQEPHRTAGNTIYF
V: TRBV4-3
size: .
J: TRBJ1-3
D: .